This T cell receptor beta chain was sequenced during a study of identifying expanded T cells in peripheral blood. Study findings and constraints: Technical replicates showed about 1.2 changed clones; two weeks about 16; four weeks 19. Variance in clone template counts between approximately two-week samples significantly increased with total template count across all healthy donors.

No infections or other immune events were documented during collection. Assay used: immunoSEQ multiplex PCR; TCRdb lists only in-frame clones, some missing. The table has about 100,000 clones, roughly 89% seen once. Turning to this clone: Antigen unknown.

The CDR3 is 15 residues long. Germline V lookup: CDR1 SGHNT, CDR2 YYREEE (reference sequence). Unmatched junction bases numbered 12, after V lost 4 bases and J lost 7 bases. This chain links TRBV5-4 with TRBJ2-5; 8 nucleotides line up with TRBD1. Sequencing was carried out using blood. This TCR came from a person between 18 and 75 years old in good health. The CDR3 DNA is TGTGCCAGCAGCCCGGGACAGGAGCTGGGGGGGACCCAGTACTTC. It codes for CASSPGQELGGTQYF.